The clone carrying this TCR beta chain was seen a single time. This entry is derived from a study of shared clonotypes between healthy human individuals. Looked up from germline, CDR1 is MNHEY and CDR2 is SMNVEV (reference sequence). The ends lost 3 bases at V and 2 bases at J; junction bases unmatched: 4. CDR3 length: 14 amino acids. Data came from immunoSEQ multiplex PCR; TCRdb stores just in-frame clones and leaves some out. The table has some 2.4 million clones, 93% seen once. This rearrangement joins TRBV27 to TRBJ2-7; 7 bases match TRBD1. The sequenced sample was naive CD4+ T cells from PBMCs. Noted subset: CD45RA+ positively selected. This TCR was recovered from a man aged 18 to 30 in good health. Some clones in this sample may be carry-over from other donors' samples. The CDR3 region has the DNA TGTGCCAGCAGTTTCCCGGACAGGACCTACGAGCAGTACTTC. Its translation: CASSFPDRTYEQYF.